The 9 T cell receptor beta chains below come from one sample, sequenced in a study of blood T cells in healthy people across ages. The authors ran a second PCR of about 7 to 11 cycles using a sample-barcoded 5' primer and a J-beta primer mix. Via MiXCR, TCRdb re-called the 5' RACE reads, giving one row per CDR3 protein. The sample carries approximately 810,000 distinct CDR3 sequences, about 28% recorded once. Sample: blood. The receptor set was obtained from an elderly woman in good health.

This clonotype has at least ten counts. The chain links TRBV20-1 to TRBJ2-5; no clear D gene. V lost 3 bases, J lost 4 bases, and 6 bases lay in between. The germline CDR1 and CDR2 sequences are DFQATT and SNEGSKA (reference sequence). The CDR3 spans 11 residues. This CDR3 is CSASTPETQYF. The DNA for the CDR3 is TGCAGTGCTAGTACTCCAGAGACCCAGTACTTC.

V gene TRBV6-2 or TRBV6-3 combines with J gene TRBJ2-5; D possibly matches TRBD1 or TRBD2 (5 bases each). The J call may be incorrect, as the DNA end agrees better with TRBJ2-1. The CDR3 loop spans 16 amino acids. Germline loops: CDR1 MNHEY, CDR2 SVGEGT. The CDR3 protein is CASSSSRERYRETQFF. The CDR3 region has the DNA TGTGCCAGCAGCTCTAGCAGGGAAAGGTACCGAGAGACCCAGTTCTTC.

The chain couples TRBV7-9 to TRBJ2-2, with TRBD2 matching 9 bases. Germline values: CDR1 SEHNR, CDR2 FQNEAQ (reference sequence). The CDR3 is made up of 17 amino acids. V lost 10 bases to trimming and J lost 6 bases; unmatched junction nucleotides: 18. CDR3 DNA: TGTGCCAACAGACTCTTAGCGGGGGCCCCGGGTTCCGGGGAGCTGTTTTTT. Amino acid sequence: CANRLLAGAPGSGELFF.

This clonotype was recorded once. Since a much larger clone is just one base distant, this may be a read error. The V call is TRBV6-2 or TRBV6-3, the J call TRBJ2-5, with no clear D. Trimming cost V 11 bases and J 1 base, with 17 bases left between them. CDR1 is MNHEY and CDR2 is SVGEGT in the germline V gene. The CDR3 consists of 14 residues. CDR3 in amino acids: CASRWVGSQETQYF. The CDR3 nucleotides read TGTGCCTCCCGTTGGGTGGGATCCCAAGAGACCCAGTACTTC.

This clonotype was found many times. J is TRBJ2-3 and V is TRBV5-1; 8 bases match TRBD1. The CDR3 consists of 16 residues. Germline V gene data show CDR1 as SGHRS and CDR2 as YFSETQ. The V and J ends lost 0 bases and 3 bases, in that order; junction bases with no gene match: 6. The CDR3 region has the DNA TGCGCCAGCAGCTTGGGAGACAGGGGAGAGACAGATACGCAGTATTTT. It translates to CASSLGDRGETDTQYF.

This clonotype was counted only a few times. This chain links TRBV20-1 with TRBJ1-1, with no clear D. Trimming cost V 0 bases and J 0 bases, with 8 bases left between them. The germline CDR1 and CDR2 sequences are DFQATT and SNEGSKA (reference sequence). The CDR3 is 14 amino acids. CDR3 nucleotide sequence: TGCAGTGCTAGAGATCAAGGGCTGAACACTGAAGCTTTCTTT. Amino acids: CSARDQGLNTEAFF.

This clonotype was detected a few times. J is TRBJ1-2 and V is TRBV5-1; D may be TRBD1 (6 bases). CDR1 SGHRS and CDR2 YFSETQ come from the germline V gene. Trimming took off 0 bases at V and 7 bases at J, with 13 bases between the two ends. CDR3 length: 14 amino acids. CDR3 protein: CASSLAVDSLGYTF. In DNA form, the CDR3 reads TGCGCCAGCAGCTTGGCCGTGGACAGTCTTGGCTACACCTTC.

This clonotype was seen at least ten times. The gene calls are TRBV20-1 and TRBJ1-6, with 7 bases lining up with TRBD1. Germline trimming cut 0 bases from V and 8 bases from J; bases unmatched to any gene: 7. The CDR3 is made up of 15 amino acids. In germline, CDR1 is DFQATT, CDR2 SNEGSKA (reference sequence). The CDR3 loop reads CSARDAARGDSPLHF. The CDR3 nucleotides are TGCAGTGCTAGAGATGCAGCCAGGGGGGATTCACCCCTCCACTTT.

This clonotype occurred many times. V gene TRBV15 combines with J gene TRBJ2-5; TRBD1 might be the D (5 bases). Trimming took off 0 bases at V and 5 bases at J, with 13 bases between the two ends. CDR1 and CDR2 (germline): LNHNV, YYDKDF (reference sequence). The CDR3 totals 15 residues. CDR3 sequence: CATSRDGRVRETQYF. In DNA form, the CDR3 reads TGTGCCACCAGCAGAGATGGCAGGGTCCGGGAGACCCAGTACTTC.